This is a list of T cell receptor beta chains from one sample in a study of human T cells and chemical hapten exposure. TCRdb re-analysed the RACE reads in MiXCR, keeping a single row per CDR3 protein. The table includes a few hundred thousand distinct CDR3 sequences, about 6% detected once. The sequences come from whole blood, collected in connection with sensitization to the hapten diphenylcyclopropenone (DPC). These receptors were taken from a woman aged 18 to 35 with alopecia areata. Some clones in this sample may be carry-over from other donors' samples. The CDR3 runs from the conserved cysteine through the conserved F or W. Clone size, where shown, is once, few, many, or a class for clones that have expanded.

j_call clone_size v_call cdr3_aa
TRBJ2-1 few TRBV5-1 CASSLQDRRGYNEQFF
TRBJ1-1 few TRBV5-1 CASSSMLGTGNTEAFF
TRBJ2-3 many TRBV6-2/TRBV6-3 CASSYGTATDTQYF
TRBJ2-1 NA TRBV4-3 CASSHLTSGGQQFF
TRBJ1-2 few TRBV9 CASSVGGPLTNYGYTF
TRBJ2-5 NA TRBV4-2 CASSHGRGYQETQYF
TRBJ1-5 many TRBV24-1 CATSDLYSNQPQHF
TRBJ2-3 few TRBV29-1 CSVERADTQYF
TRBJ2-7 few TRBV7-2 CASSFDRGPDYEQYF
TRBJ1-5 many TRBV7-2 CASSLVSGMSNQPQHF
TRBJ1-1 many TRBV6-1 CASSEVEGTEAFF
TRBJ1-4 NA TRBV7-9 CASSLGDPNEKLFF
TRBJ2-3 many TRBV12-3/TRBV12-4 CASSLAGNIEGTDTQYF
TRBJ1-2 few TRBV12-3/TRBV12-4 CASSLRDRGPGYGYTF
TRBJ1-1 many TRBV29-1 CSVRDRMSTEAFF
TRBJ1-1 many TRBV4-1 CASRPTGTGSDTEAFF
TRBJ2-7 few TRBV4-3 CASSQLRDSPYEQYF
TRBJ1-1 many TRBV29-1 CSVGFVTEAFF
TRBJ1-2 many TRBV28 CASSPQRYGYTF
TRBJ2-5 many TRBV12-3/TRBV12-4 CASSFSQETQYF